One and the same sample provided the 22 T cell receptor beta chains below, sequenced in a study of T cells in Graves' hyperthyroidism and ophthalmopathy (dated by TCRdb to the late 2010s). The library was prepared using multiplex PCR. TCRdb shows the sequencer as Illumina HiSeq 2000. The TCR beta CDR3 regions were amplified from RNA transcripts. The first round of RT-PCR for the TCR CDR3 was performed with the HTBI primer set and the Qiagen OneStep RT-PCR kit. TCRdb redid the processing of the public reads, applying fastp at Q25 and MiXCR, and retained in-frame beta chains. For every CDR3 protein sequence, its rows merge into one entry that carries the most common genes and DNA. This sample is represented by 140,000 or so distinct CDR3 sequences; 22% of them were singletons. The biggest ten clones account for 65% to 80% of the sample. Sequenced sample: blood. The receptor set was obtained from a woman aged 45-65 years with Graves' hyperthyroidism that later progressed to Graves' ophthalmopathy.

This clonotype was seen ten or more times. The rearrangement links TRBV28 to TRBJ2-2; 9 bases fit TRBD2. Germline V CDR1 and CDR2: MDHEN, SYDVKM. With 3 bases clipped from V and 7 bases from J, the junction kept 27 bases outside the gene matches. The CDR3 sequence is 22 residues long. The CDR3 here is CASSFSAAKLTASGKRGGELFF. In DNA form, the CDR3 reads TGTGCCAGCAGTTTTTCCGCAGCCAAGTTAACGGCTAGCGGGAAACGGGGCGGGGAGCTGTTTTTT.

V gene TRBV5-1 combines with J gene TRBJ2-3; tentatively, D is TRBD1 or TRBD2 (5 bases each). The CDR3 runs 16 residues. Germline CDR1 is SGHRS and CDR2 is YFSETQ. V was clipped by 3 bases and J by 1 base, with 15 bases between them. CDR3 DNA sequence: TGCGCCAGCAGCTACGACCAGGGACGGGGCACAGATACGCAGTATTTT. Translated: CASSYDQGRGTDTQYF.

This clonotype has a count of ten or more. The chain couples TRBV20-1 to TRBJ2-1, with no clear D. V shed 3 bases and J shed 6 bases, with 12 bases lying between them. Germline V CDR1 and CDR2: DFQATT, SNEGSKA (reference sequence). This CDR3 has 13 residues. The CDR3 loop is CSASPAPRNEQFF. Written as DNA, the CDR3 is TGCAGTGCTAGCCCAGCGCCGCGCAATGAGCAGTTCTTC.

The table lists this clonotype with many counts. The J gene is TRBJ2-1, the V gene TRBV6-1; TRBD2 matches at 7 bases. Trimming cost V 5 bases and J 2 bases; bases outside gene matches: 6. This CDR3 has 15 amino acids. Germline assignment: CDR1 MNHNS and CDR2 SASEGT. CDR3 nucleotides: TGTGCCAGCAGTTATCTGGGGGGGGCCTACAATGAGCAGTTCTTC. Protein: CASSYLGGAYNEQFF.

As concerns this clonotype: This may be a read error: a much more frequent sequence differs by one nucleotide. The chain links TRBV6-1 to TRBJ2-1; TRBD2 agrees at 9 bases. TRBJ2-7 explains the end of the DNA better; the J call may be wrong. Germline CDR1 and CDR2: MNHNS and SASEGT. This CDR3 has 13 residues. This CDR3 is CASGTSSYNEQYF. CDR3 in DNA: TGTGCCAGCGGGACTAGCTCCTACAATGAGCAGTACTTC.

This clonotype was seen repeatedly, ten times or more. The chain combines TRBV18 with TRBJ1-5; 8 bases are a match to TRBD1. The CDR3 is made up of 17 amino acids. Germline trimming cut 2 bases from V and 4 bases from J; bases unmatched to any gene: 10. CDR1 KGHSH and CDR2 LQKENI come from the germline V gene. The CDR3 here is CASSPSFGTGVNQPQHF. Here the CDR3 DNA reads TGTGCCAGCTCACCAAGCTTCGGGACAGGAGTAAATCAGCCCCAGCATTTT.

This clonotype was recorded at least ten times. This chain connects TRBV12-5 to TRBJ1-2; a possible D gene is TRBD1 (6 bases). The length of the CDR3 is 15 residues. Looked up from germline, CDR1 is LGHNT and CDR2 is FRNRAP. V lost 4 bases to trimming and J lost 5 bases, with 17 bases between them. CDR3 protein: CASGSAPGGPYGYTF. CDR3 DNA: TGTGCTAGTGGTTCGGCCCCGGGGGGGCCTTATGGCTACACCTTC.

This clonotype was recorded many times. CDR3: CSASLGSGNTIYF. In DNA, the CDR3 is TGCAGTGCTAGTCTGGGGTCTGGAAACACCATATATTTT. The chain joins TRBV20-1 to TRBJ1-3; D remains ambiguous. The germline gives CDR1 DFQATT, CDR2 SNEGSKA (reference sequence). The CDR3 runs 13 residues. V lost 3 bases and J 1 base, leaving 7 bases between the germline ends.

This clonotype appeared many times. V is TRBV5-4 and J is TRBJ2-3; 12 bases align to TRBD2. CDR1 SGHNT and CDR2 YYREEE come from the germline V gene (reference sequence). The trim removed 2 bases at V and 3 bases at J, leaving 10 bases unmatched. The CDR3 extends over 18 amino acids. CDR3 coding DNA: TGTGCCAGCAGCTTCCGACTAGCGGGAGCAGAGAAGACAGATACGCAGTATTTT. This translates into CASSFRLAGAEKTDTQYF. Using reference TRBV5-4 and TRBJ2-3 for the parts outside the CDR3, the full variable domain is ETGVTQSPTHLIKTRGQQVTLRCSSQSGHNTVSWYQQALGQGPQFIFQYYREEENGRGNFPPRFSGLQFPNYSSELNVNALELDDSALYLCASSFRLAGAEKTDTQYFGPGTRLTVL.

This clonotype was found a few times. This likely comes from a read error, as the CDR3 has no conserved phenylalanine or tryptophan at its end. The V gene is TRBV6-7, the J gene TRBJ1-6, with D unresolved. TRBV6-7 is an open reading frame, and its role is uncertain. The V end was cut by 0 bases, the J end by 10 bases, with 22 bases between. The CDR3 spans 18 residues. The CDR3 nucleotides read TGTGCCAGCAGTTACTCGAAGGTGGAATCCCCTCCTAGGTCACCCCTCCACCTT. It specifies CASSYSKVESPPRSPLHL.

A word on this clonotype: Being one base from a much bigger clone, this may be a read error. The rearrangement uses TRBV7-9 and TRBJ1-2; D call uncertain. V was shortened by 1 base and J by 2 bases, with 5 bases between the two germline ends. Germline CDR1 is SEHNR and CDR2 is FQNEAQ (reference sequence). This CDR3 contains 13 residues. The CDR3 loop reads CASSLGWNYGYTF. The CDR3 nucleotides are TGTGCCAGCAGCTTAGGGTGGAACTATGGCTACACCTTC.

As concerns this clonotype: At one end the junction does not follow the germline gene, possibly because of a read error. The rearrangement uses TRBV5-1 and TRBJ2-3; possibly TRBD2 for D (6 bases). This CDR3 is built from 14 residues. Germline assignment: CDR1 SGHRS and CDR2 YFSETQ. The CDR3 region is CASSLGAGTDTQYF. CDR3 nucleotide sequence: TGTGCCAGCAGCTTGGGTGCGGGGACAGATACGCAGTATTTT.

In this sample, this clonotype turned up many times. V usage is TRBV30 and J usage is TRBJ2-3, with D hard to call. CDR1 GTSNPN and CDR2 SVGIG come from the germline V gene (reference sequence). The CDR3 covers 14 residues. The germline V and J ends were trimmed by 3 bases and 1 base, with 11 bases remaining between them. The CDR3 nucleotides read TGTGCCTGGAGGCCCGGCTGGGGCACAGATACGCAGTATTTT. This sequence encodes CAWRPGWGTDTQYF.

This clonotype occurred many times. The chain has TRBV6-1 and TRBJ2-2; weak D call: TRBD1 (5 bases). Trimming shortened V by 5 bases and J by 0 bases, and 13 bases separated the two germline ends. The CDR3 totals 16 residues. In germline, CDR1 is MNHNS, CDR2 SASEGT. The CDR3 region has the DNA TGTGCCAGCAGTCGCAGGGTAGAACCGAACACCGGGGAGCTGTTTTTT. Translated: CASSRRVEPNTGELFF.

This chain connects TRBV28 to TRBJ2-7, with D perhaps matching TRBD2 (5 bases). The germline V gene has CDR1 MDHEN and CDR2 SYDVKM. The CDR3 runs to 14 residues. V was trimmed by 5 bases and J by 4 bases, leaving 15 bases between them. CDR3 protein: CASSPLGIVYEQYF. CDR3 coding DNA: TGTGCCAGCAGTCCACTCGGGATTGTATACGAGCAGTACTTC.

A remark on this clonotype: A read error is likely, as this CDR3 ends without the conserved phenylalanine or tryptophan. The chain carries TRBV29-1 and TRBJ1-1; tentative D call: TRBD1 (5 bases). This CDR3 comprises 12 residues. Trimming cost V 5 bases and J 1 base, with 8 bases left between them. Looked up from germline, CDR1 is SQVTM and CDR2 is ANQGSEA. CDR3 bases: TGCAGCGTTTACGGACAGAACACTGAAGCTTTCTTA. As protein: CSVYGQNTEAFL.

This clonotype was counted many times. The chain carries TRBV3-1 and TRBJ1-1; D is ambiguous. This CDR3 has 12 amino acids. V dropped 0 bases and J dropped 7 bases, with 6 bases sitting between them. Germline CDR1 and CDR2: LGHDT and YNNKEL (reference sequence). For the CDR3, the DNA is TGTGCCAGCAGCCAAGAGGGCCTTGAAGCTTTCTTT. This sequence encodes CASSQEGLEAFF.

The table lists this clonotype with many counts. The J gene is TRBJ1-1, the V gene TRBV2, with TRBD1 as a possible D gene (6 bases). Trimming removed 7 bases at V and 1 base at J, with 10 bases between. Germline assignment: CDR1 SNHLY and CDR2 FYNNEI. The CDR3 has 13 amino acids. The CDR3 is CASKGQQNTEAFF. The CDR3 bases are TGTGCCAGCAAGGGACAACAGAACACTGAAGCTTTCTTT. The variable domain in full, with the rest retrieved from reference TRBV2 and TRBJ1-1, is EPEVTQTPSHQVTQMGQEVILRCVPISNHLYFYWYRQILGQKVEFLVSFYNNEISEKSEIFDDQFSVERPDGSNFTLKIRSTKLEDSAMYFCASKGQQNTEAFFGQGTRLTVV.

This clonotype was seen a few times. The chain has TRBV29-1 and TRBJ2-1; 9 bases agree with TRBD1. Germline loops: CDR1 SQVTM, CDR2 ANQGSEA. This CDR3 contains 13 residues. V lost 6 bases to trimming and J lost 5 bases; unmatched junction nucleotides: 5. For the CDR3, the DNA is TGCAGCGTCCGGGACAGGGCCGACAATGAGCAGTTCTTC. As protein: CSVRDRADNEQFF.

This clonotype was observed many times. CDR3 in DNA: TGTGCCAGCAGTTCACGCTTTCGGACAGGGAAAGTCCACGAGCAGTACTTC. Protein: CASSSRFRTGKVHEQYF. This sequence joins TRBV12-3 or TRBV12-4 and TRBJ2-7, with 8 bases lining up with TRBD1. Trimming removed 4 bases from V and 5 bases from J; junction bases left unmatched: 16. The CDR3 contains 17 residues.

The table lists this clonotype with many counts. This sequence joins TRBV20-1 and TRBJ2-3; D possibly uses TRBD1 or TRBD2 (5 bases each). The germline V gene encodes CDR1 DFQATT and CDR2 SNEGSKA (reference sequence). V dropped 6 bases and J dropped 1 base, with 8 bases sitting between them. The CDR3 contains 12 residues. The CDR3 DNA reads TGCAGTGCAGGGACCCGCACAGATACGCAGTATTTT. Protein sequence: CSAGTRTDTQYF.

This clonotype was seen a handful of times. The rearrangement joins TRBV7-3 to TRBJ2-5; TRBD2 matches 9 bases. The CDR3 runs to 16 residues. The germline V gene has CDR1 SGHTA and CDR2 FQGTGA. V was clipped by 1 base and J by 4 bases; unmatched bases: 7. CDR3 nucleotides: TGTGCCAGCAGCTTAATTGCGGGAGGGCCGGTAGAGACCCAGTACTTC. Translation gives CASSLIAGGPVETQYF.